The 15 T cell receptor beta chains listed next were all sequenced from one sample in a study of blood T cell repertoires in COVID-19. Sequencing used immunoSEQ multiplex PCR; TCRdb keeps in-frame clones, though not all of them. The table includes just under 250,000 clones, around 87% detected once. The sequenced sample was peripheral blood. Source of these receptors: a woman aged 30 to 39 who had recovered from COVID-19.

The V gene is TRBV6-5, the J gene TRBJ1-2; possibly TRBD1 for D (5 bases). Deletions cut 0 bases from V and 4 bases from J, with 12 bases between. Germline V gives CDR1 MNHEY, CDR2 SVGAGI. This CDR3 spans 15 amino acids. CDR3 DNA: TGTGCCAGCAGTTACTCTCGGGGGTCCCTCTATGGCTACACCTTC. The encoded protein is CASSYSRGSLYGYTF.

This CDR3 is CASTQGGTGTYEQYF. In DNA, the CDR3 is TGTGCCAGCACCCAAGGTGGGACAGGGACCTACGAGCAGTACTTC. The chain carries TRBV2 and TRBJ2-7, with 9 positions matching TRBD1. CDR1 is SNHLY and CDR2 is FYNNEI in the germline V gene. There are 15 residues in the CDR3. V gave up 7 bases and J gave up 2 bases; unmatched junction bases: 9.

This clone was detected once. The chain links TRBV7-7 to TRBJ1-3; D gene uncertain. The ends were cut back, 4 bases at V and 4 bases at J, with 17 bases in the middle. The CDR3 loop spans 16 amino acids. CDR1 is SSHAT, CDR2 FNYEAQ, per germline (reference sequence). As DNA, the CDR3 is TGTGCCAGCAGCTGCAGGAGGTGCCTTGTCGGAAACACCATATATTTT. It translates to CASSCRRCLVGNTIYF. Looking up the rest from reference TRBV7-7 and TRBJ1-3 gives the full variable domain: GAGVSQSPRYKVTKRGQDVTLRCDPISSHATLYWYQQALGQGPEFLTYFNYEAQPDKSGLPSDRFSAERPEGSISTLTIQRTEQRDSAMYRCASSCRRCLVGNTIYFGEGSWLTVV.

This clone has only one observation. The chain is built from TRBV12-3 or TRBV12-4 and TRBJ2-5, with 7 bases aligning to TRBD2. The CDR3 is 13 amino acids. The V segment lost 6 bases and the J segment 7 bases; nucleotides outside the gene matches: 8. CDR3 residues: CASRRDYGGTQYF. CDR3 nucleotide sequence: TGTGCCAGCAGGAGGGACTATGGAGGGACCCAGTACTTC.

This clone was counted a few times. CDR3 sequence: CASSFSQGLGGTIYF. Here the CDR3 DNA reads TGTGCCAGCTCATTCTCACAGGGATTAGGTGGCACCATATATTTT. V gene TRBV18 combines with J gene TRBJ1-3; a weak D match, TRBD1 (6 bases). CDR3 size: 15 residues. Per the germline V gene, CDR1 is KGHSH and CDR2 is LQKENI. Trimming took off 5 bases at V and 9 bases at J, with 20 bases between the two ends.

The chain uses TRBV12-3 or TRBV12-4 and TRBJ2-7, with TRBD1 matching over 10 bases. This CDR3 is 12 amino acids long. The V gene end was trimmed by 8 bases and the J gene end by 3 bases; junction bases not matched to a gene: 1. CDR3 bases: TGTGCCAGCCGGGACAGGGGCTACGAGCAGTACTTC. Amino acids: CASRDRGYEQYF.

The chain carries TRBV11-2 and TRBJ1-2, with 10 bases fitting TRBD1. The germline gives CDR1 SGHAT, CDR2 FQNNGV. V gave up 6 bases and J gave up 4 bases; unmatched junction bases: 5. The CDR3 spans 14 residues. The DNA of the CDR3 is TGTGCCAGCAGTTGGGGACAGGGGATCTATGGCTACACCTTC. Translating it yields CASSWGQGIYGYTF.

The CDR3 bases are TGTGCCAGCAGTAAAGGACAGGGCGCGAGAAGGCTCGCGAACACCGGGGAGCTGTTTTTT. This codes for CASSKGQGARRLANTGELFF. The chain links TRBV6-2 or TRBV6-3 to TRBJ2-2; 8 nucleotides line up with TRBD1. The V gene end was trimmed by 5 bases and the J gene end by 0 bases; junction bases not matched to a gene: 17. The germline gives CDR1 MNHEY, CDR2 SVGEGT. CDR3 length equals 20 residues.

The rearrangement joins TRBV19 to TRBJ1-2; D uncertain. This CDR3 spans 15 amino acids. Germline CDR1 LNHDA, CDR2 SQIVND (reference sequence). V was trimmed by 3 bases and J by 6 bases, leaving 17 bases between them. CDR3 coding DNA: TGTGCCAGTAGTATCTTTGCAGGCCTTACCGATGGCTACACCTTC. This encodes CASSIFAGLTDGYTF.

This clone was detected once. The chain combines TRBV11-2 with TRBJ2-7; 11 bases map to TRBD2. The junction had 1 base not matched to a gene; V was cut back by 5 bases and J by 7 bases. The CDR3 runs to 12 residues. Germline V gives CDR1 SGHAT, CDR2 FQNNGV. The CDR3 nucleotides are TGTGCCAGCAGCACTAGCGGGGGAGAGCAGTACTTC. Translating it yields CASSTSGGEQYF.

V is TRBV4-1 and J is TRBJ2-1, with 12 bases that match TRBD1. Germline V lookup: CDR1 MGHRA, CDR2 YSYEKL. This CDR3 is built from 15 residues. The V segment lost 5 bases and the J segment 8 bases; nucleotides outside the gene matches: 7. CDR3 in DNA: TGCGCCAGCAGCGGCCGGGACAGGGGGCAGGATGAGCAGTTCTTC. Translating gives CASSGRDRGQDEQFF.

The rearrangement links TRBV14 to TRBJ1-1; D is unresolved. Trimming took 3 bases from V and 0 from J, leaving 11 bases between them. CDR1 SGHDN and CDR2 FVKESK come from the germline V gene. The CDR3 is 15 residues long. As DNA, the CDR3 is TGTGCCAGCAGCCAGGTGGCCAGTATGAACACTGAAGCTTTCTTT. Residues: CASSQVASMNTEAFF.

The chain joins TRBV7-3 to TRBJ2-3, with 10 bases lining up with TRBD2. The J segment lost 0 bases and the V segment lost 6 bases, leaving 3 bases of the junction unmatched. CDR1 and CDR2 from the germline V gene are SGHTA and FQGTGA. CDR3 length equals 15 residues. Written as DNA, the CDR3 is TGTGCCAGCAGTCAACTAGCGGGGAGCACAGATACGCAGTATTTT. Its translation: CASSQLAGSTDTQYF. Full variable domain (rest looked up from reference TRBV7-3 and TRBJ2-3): GAGVSQTPSNKVTEKGKYVELRCDPISGHTALYWYRQSLGQGPEFLIYFQGTGAADDSGLPNDRFFAVRPEGSVSTLKIQRTERGDSAVYLCASSQLAGSTDTQYFGPGTRLTVL.

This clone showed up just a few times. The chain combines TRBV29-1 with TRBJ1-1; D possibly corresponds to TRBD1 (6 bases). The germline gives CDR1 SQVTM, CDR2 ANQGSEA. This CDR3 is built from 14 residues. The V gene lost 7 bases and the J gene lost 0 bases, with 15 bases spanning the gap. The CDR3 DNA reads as TGCAGCGGAGACTTACAGGGCATGAACACTGAAGCTTTCTTT. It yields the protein CSGDLQGMNTEAFF.

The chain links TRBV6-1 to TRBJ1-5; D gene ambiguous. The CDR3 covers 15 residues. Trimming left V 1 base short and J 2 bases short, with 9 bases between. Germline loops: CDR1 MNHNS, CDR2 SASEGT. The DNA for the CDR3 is TGTGCCAGCAGTGAAGGCACTCGGGGCAATCAGCCCCAGCATTTT. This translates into CASSEGTRGNQPQHF.